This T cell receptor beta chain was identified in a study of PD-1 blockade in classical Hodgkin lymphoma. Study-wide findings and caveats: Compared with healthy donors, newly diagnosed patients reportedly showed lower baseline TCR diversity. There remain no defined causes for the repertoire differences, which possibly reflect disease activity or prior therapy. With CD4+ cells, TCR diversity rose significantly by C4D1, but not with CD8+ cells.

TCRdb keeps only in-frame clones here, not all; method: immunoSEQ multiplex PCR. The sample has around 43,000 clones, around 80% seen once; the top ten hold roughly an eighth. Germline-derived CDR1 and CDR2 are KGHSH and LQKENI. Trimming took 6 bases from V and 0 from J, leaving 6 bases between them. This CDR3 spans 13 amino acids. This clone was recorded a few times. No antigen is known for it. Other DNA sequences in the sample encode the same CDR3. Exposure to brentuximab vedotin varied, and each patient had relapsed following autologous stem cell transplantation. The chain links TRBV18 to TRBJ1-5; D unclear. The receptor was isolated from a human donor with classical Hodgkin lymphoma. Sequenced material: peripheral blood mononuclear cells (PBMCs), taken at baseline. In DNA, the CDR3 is TGTGCCAGCTCGTCTGATAGCAATCAGCCCCAGCATTTT. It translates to CASSSDSNQPQHF.